These T cell receptor beta chains were read from a single sample in a study of identical twins. TCRdb re-called the 5' RACE reads through MiXCR, storing one row per CDR3 protein. The table records roughly 480,000 distinct CDR3 sequences, 24% of them present only once. The sample was also reused in another study, on T cells expressing NK-cell markers.

Material: CD4+ T cells sorted from blood. These receptors were taken from a woman aged 18-29 years in good health. CDR3s include the opening cysteine and the closing phenylalanine or tryptophan. The order of the fields is clone size, D gene, J gene, V gene, CDR3 protein, CDR3 DNA. The D gene is left open where the match is weak. Not every row has a clone size; where given, it reads once, few, many or a size class.

clone size: -
D gene: -
J gene: TRBJ2-7
V gene: TRBV25-1
CDR3 protein: CASSEGVGRPLEQYF
CDR3 DNA: TGTGCCAGCAGTGAAGGCGTAGGGCGCCCACTCGAGCAGTACTTC

clone size: many
D gene: -
J gene: TRBJ2-3
V gene: TRBV5-1
CDR3 protein: CASSGTGADTQYF
CDR3 DNA: TGCGCCAGCAGCGGAACGGGCGCGGATACGCAGTATTTT

clone size: -
D gene: TRBD1
J gene: TRBJ2-2
V gene: TRBV2
CDR3 protein: CASKSQGKTGELFF
CDR3 DNA: TGTGCCAGCAAATCACAGGGGAAAACCGGGGAGCTGTTTTTT

clone size: few
D gene: -
J gene: TRBJ2-1
V gene: TRBV29-1
CDR3 protein: CSVILGINEQFF
CDR3 DNA: TGCAGCGTTATTTTAGGGATTAATGAGCAGTTCTTC

clone size: -
D gene: TRBD1
J gene: TRBJ2-3
V gene: TRBV5-1
CDR3 protein: CASSLGQGTLTDTQYF
CDR3 DNA: TGCGCCAGCAGCTTGGGACAGGGAACCCTCACAGATACGCAGTATTTT

clone size: few
D gene: TRBD1
J gene: TRBJ1-1
V gene: TRBV5-6
CDR3 protein: CASSFRTGKPNSNTEAFF
CDR3 DNA: TGTGCCAGCAGCTTTCGGACAGGCAAGCCCAACTCGAACACTGAAGCTTTCTTT

clone size: -
D gene: -
J gene: TRBJ2-1
V gene: TRBV27
CDR3 protein: CASSLGLALGEQFF
CDR3 DNA: TGTGCCAGCAGTTTAGGTTTGGCGTTGGGTGAGCAGTTCTTC

clone size: -
D gene: TRBD2
J gene: TRBJ2-3
V gene: TRBV20-1
CDR3 protein: CSAATSGGSFTQYF
CDR3 DNA: TGCAGTGCTGCTACTAGCGGGGGAAGTTTTACGCAGTATTTT

clone size: few
D gene: -
J gene: TRBJ2-5
V gene: TRBV12-3/TRBV12-4
CDR3 protein: CASTIGAGQETQYF
CDR3 DNA: TGTGCCAGCACAATAGGCGCAGGGCAAGAGACCCAGTACTTC

clone size: -
D gene: TRBD2
J gene: TRBJ2-3
V gene: TRBV20-1
CDR3 protein: CSANSGGSTDTQYF
CDR3 DNA: TGCAGTGCTAATAGCGGGGGGAGCACAGATACGCAGTATTTT

clone size: many
D gene: -
J gene: TRBJ1-2
V gene: TRBV12-3/TRBV12-4
CDR3 protein: CASSSTYGYTF
CDR3 DNA: TGTGCCAGCAGTTCCACCTATGGCTACACCTTC

clone size: few
D gene: -
J gene: TRBJ2-7
V gene: TRBV12-3/TRBV12-4
CDR3 protein: CASSPGSGLLSYEQYF
CDR3 DNA: TGTGCCAGCAGCCCGGGATCGGGGTTACTCTCCTACGAGCAGTACTTC

clone size: -
D gene: -
J gene: TRBJ2-5
V gene: TRBV7-2
CDR3 protein: CASSPVGGQETQYF
CDR3 DNA: TGTGCCAGCAGCCCAGTGGGGGGACAAGAGACCCAGTACTTC

clone size: once
D gene: TRBD2
J gene: TRBJ2-3
V gene: TRBV12-3/TRBV12-4
CDR3 protein: CASSLWAGGQADTQYF
CDR3 DNA: TGTGCCAGCAGTTTATGGGCGGGGGGGCAGGCAGATACGCAGTATTTT

clone size: many
D gene: -
J gene: TRBJ2-5
V gene: TRBV4-1
CDR3 protein: CASSQVRGETQYF
CDR3 DNA: TGCGCCAGCAGCCAGGTTAGGGGGGAGACCCAGTACTTC

clone size: -
D gene: -
J gene: TRBJ2-6
V gene: TRBV12-3/TRBV12-4
CDR3 protein: CASSYRSRLTFSSGANVLTF
CDR3 DNA: TGTGCCAGCAGTTATCGGTCACGATTGACTTTTTCTTCTGGGGCCAACGTCCTGACTTTC

clone size: few
D gene: TRBD2
J gene: TRBJ2-1
V gene: TRBV6-5
CDR3 protein: CASSYRAGGVYNEQFF
CDR3 DNA: TGTGCCAGCAGTTACAGGGCGGGGGGGGTCTACAATGAGCAGTTCTTC

clone size: -
D gene: -
J gene: TRBJ2-3
V gene: TRBV12-3/TRBV12-4
CDR3 protein: CTSSLGTVGRPASTDTQYF
CDR3 DNA: TGTACCAGCAGTTTAGGGACGGTTGGGCGTCCCGCTAGCACAGATACGCAGTATTTT

clone size: many
D gene: -
J gene: TRBJ2-1
V gene: TRBV20-1
CDR3 protein: CSASNNEQFF
CDR3 DNA: TGCAGTGCTAGTAACAATGAGCAGTTCTTC

clone size: -
D gene: -
J gene: TRBJ2-2
V gene: TRBV10-3
CDR3 protein: CAIWEAWLNTGELFF
CDR3 DNA: TGTGCCATCTGGGAGGCCTGGCTTAACACCGGTGAGCTGTTTTTT

clone size: few
D gene: TRBD2
J gene: TRBJ2-2
V gene: TRBV4-2
CDR3 protein: CASSPRGIDTGELFF
CDR3 DNA: TGTGCCAGCAGCCCGCGGGGGATAGACACCGGGGAGCTGTTTTTT

clone size: -
D gene: TRBD2
J gene: TRBJ2-7
V gene: TRBV7-2
CDR3 protein: CASSFRLAGAASYEQYF
CDR3 DNA: TGTGCCAGCAGCTTTCGACTAGCGGGGGCGGCGTCCTACGAGCAGTACTTC

clone size: -
D gene: -
J gene: TRBJ2-3
V gene: TRBV7-2
CDR3 protein: CASSFQITDTQYF
CDR3 DNA: TGTGCCAGCAGCTTCCAGATCACAGATACGCAGTATTTT

clone size: few
D gene: TRBD2
J gene: TRBJ2-7
V gene: TRBV6-2/TRBV6-3
CDR3 protein: CATLSGTTYEQYF
CDR3 DNA: TGTGCCACCCTTAGCGGGACCACCTACGAGCAGTACTTC

clone size: -
D gene: -
J gene: TRBJ1-2
V gene: TRBV6-1
CDR3 protein: CASRAPWGNYGYTF
CDR3 DNA: TGTGCCAGCAGGGCCCCATGGGGGAACTATGGCTACACCTTC

clone size: -
D gene: TRBD1
J gene: TRBJ1-3
V gene: TRBV5-1
CDR3 protein: CASSYDRAGNTIYF
CDR3 DNA: TGCGCCAGCAGCTACGACAGGGCTGGAAACACCATATATTTT

clone size: few
D gene: -
J gene: TRBJ2-3
V gene: TRBV20-1
CDR3 protein: CSAKSSLPDTQYF
CDR3 DNA: TGCAGTGCTAAGTCTAGCCTGCCAGATACGCAGTATTTT

clone size: -
D gene: -
J gene: TRBJ1-1
V gene: TRBV10-3
CDR3 protein: CAISPDRLNTEAFF
CDR3 DNA: TGTGCCATCAGCCCGGACAGACTGAACACTGAAGCTTTCTTT

clone size: -
D gene: -
J gene: TRBJ2-7
V gene: TRBV27
CDR3 protein: CASSLSGETGYEQYF
CDR3 DNA: TGTGCCAGCAGTTTATCGGGGGAGACGGGCTACGAGCAGTACTTC

clone size: -
D gene: -
J gene: TRBJ2-3
V gene: TRBV6-1
CDR3 protein: CASQRVQRTDTQYF
CDR3 DNA: TGTGCCAGCCAAAGAGTTCAGAGGACAGATACGCAGTATTTT

clone size: -
D gene: -
J gene: TRBJ2-7
V gene: TRBV10-2
CDR3 protein: CASNPAGAYEQYF
CDR3 DNA: TGCGCCAGTAACCCAGCCGGGGCCTACGAGCAGTACTTC

clone size: few
D gene: -
J gene: TRBJ1-1
V gene: TRBV9
CDR3 protein: CASSPQVGVQSTEAFF
CDR3 DNA: TGTGCCAGCAGCCCTCAGGTAGGGGTCCAGAGCACTGAAGCTTTCTTT

clone size: -
D gene: -
J gene: TRBJ2-5
V gene: TRBV5-1
CDR3 protein: CASSSRSDYRGTQYF
CDR3 DNA: TGCGCCAGCAGCTCCAGGTCTGACTATCGGGGGACCCAGTACTTC

clone size: -
D gene: TRBD2
J gene: TRBJ2-7
V gene: TRBV6-1
CDR3 protein: CASIFYGLAGGGEQYF
CDR3 DNA: TGTGCCAGCATCTTCTACGGACTAGCGGGGGGCGGCGAGCAGTACTTC

clone size: -
D gene: -
J gene: TRBJ2-3
V gene: TRBV12-3/TRBV12-4
CDR3 protein: CASRDWGTDTQYF
CDR3 DNA: TGTGCCAGCAGGGACTGGGGCACAGATACGCAGTATTTT

clone size: -
D gene: -
J gene: TRBJ1-1
V gene: TRBV5-1
CDR3 protein: CASSLVIGASEAFF
CDR3 DNA: TGCGCCAGCAGCCTCGTAATCGGGGCCTCTGAAGCTTTCTTT

clone size: -
D gene: -
J gene: TRBJ1-1
V gene: TRBV6-5
CDR3 protein: CASSYGLNRNTEAFF
CDR3 DNA: TGTGCCAGCAGTTACGGCCTCAACCGGAACACTGAAGCTTTCTTT

clone size: few
D gene: TRBD2
J gene: TRBJ2-5
V gene: TRBV12-5
CDR3 protein: CASGWGVAGGETQYF
CDR3 DNA: TGTGCTAGTGGCTGGGGGGTAGCGGGCGGAGAGACCCAGTACTTC

clone size: -
D gene: TRBD1
J gene: TRBJ1-1
V gene: TRBV3-1
CDR3 protein: CASSQWDRVAEAFF
CDR3 DNA: TGTGCCAGCAGCCAATGGGACAGGGTGGCTGAAGCTTTCTTT

clone size: few
D gene: -
J gene: TRBJ2-3
V gene: TRBV6-5
CDR3 protein: CASSYSRGLIPSTDTQYF
CDR3 DNA: TGTGCCAGCAGTTACTCGAGGGGACTGATACCTAGCACAGATACGCAGTATTTT